These T cell receptor beta chains were read from a single sample in a study of cytomegalovirus exposure and HLA in healthy donors. Repertoires were generated with immunoSEQ multiplex PCR, while TCRdb's copy carries only in-frame clones and drops some. The repertoire holds about 85,000 clones, with 80% as singletons. The source material was PBMCs. The source of these receptors is a woman between 50 and 59 years old in good health and CMV-seropositive. Each CDR3 is given with its conserved first and last residue. The order of the fields is J gene, clone size, V gene, CDR3 length, D gene, CDR3 DNA, CDR3 protein. The D gene is left open where the match is weak. Some rows have no size entry. The others give once, few or many, or a class for an expanded clone.

j_call: TRBJ2-7
clone_size: .
v_call: TRBV5-4
cdr3_length: 12
d_call: .
cdr3_nt: TGTGCCAGCAGCGGTGGGAGGTTGGAGCAGTACTTC
cdr3_aa: CASSGGRLEQYF

j_call: TRBJ2-1
clone_size: .
v_call: TRBV28
cdr3_length: 16
d_call: TRBD2
cdr3_nt: TGTGCCAGTTCCGGGACTAGCGGGATAGGTTTTGGTGAGCAGTTCTTC
cdr3_aa: CASSGTSGIGFGEQFF

j_call: TRBJ2-7
clone_size: .
v_call: TRBV30
cdr3_length: 12
d_call: TRBD2
cdr3_nt: TGTGCCTGTTACCCGGGGGGCTACGAGCAGTACTTC
cdr3_aa: CACYPGGYEQYF

j_call: TRBJ2-4
clone_size: .
v_call: TRBV28
cdr3_length: 15
d_call: .
cdr3_nt: TGTGCCAGCAGTTTTGTCGGGGAAGCCAAAAACATTCAGTACTTC
cdr3_aa: CASSFVGEAKNIQYF

j_call: TRBJ2-1
clone_size: .
v_call: TRBV4-2
cdr3_length: 16
d_call: TRBD2
cdr3_nt: TGTGCCAGCAGCCGGGGTCTCGATAGCGGGTCCAATGAGCAGTTCTTC
cdr3_aa: CASSRGLDSGSNEQFF

j_call: TRBJ2-6
clone_size: .
v_call: TRBV29-1
cdr3_length: 13
d_call: .
cdr3_nt: TGCAGCGCTGAGACTTCTGGGGCCAACGTCCTGACTTTC
cdr3_aa: CSAETSGANVLTF

j_call: TRBJ2-5
clone_size: .
v_call: TRBV4-1
cdr3_length: 15
d_call: .
cdr3_nt: TGCGCCAGCAGCCAGACAGGAGTGACCCAAGAGACCCAGTACTTC
cdr3_aa: CASSQTGVTQETQYF

j_call: TRBJ1-1
clone_size: few
v_call: TRBV18
cdr3_length: 15
d_call: .
cdr3_nt: TGTGCCAGCTCTCCCAGGCCCTTTGTGGACACTGAAGCTTTCTTT
cdr3_aa: CASSPRPFVDTEAFF

j_call: TRBJ2-1
clone_size: .
v_call: TRBV18
cdr3_length: 14
d_call: .
cdr3_nt: TGTGCCAGCTCACCGACGGGACTGTACAATGAGCAGTTCTTC
cdr3_aa: CASSPTGLYNEQFF

j_call: TRBJ2-2
clone_size: .
v_call: TRBV21-1
cdr3_length: 16
d_call: .
cdr3_nt: TGTGCCAGCAGCAAAAGGGAAGGGGCGAACACCGGGGAGCTGTTTTTT
cdr3_aa: CASSKREGANTGELFF

j_call: TRBJ1-1
clone_size: once
v_call: TRBV11-3
cdr3_length: 16
d_call: .
cdr3_nt: TGTGCCAGCAGCTTAGATCACACGGGAATCATCACTGAAGCTTTCTTT
cdr3_aa: CASSLDHTGIITEAFF

j_call: TRBJ1-2
clone_size: .
v_call: TRBV9
cdr3_length: 18
d_call: TRBD1
cdr3_nt: TGTGCCAGCAGCGTAGGGGCAGGGGGCTTTCTCAACTTCTATGGCTACACCTTC
cdr3_aa: CASSVGAGGFLNFYGYTF

j_call: TRBJ1-2
clone_size: .
v_call: TRBV18
cdr3_length: 14
d_call: .
cdr3_nt: TGTGCCAGCTCCTCCTACCAGGGGATAAGAGGCTACACCTTC
cdr3_aa: CASSSYQGIRGYTF

j_call: TRBJ1-1
clone_size: .
v_call: TRBV7-3
cdr3_length: 14
d_call: .
cdr3_nt: TGTGCCAGCAGCCTATCAGGGGCCCCCACTGAAGCTTTCTTT
cdr3_aa: CASSLSGAPTEAFF

j_call: TRBJ1-5
clone_size: once
v_call: TRBV10-3
cdr3_length: 15
d_call: .
cdr3_nt: TGTGCCATGCTTGAGGTGCAGACTAGCAATCAGCCCCAGCATTTT
cdr3_aa: CAMLEVQTSNQPQHF

j_call: TRBJ2-7
clone_size: .
v_call: TRBV5-1
cdr3_length: 14
d_call: TRBD2
cdr3_nt: TGCGCCAGCAGCTTTTGGGGGGGGACCTACGAGCAGTACTTC
cdr3_aa: CASSFWGGTYEQYF

j_call: TRBJ2-2
clone_size: .
v_call: TRBV11-2
cdr3_length: 16
d_call: .
cdr3_nt: TGTGCCAGCAGCTTAGATTTTTGGGGGGGGCCCGGGGAGCTGTTTTTT
cdr3_aa: CASSLDFWGGPGELFF

j_call: TRBJ2-3
clone_size: .
v_call: TRBV2
cdr3_length: 15
d_call: TRBD2
cdr3_nt: TGTGCCAGCAGCAGACTAGCGGGGCGCACAGATACGCAGTATTTT
cdr3_aa: CASSRLAGRTDTQYF

j_call: TRBJ2-7
clone_size: few
v_call: TRBV6-1
cdr3_length: 11
d_call: .
cdr3_nt: TGTGCCAGCGGCGGAGGCTACGAGCAGTACTTC
cdr3_aa: CASGGGYEQYF

j_call: TRBJ1-2
clone_size: .
v_call: TRBV28
cdr3_length: 13
d_call: .
cdr3_nt: TGTGCCAGCAAGGGGTGGAATAACTATGGCTACACCTTC
cdr3_aa: CASKGWNNYGYTF

j_call: TRBJ1-2
clone_size: .
v_call: TRBV19
cdr3_length: 13
d_call: .
cdr3_nt: TGTGCCAGTAGTATAGGAGGGATTGAGGGCTACACCTTC
cdr3_aa: CASSIGGIEGYTF

j_call: TRBJ1-5
clone_size: .
v_call: TRBV5-5
cdr3_length: 13
d_call: .
cdr3_nt: TGTGCCAGCAGCTACAGCCCAGGTCAGCCCCAGCATTTT
cdr3_aa: CASSYSPGQPQHF

j_call: TRBJ1-5
clone_size: .
v_call: TRBV7-6
cdr3_length: 15
d_call: .
cdr3_nt: TGTGCCAGCAGCTCGTGGGGGGGCGCAGGTCAGCCCCAGCATTTT
cdr3_aa: CASSSWGGAGQPQHF